This entry concerns a single TCR beta chain. Libraries were prepared by immunoSEQ multiplex PCR; TCRdb keeps only in-frame clonotypes and omits some of them. The sample shows roughly 100,000 clones, approximately 88% of them seen only once. This CDR3 is built from 13 residues. Trimming shortened V by 2 bases and J by 8 bases, and 12 bases separated the two germline ends. CDR1 and CDR2 from the germline V gene are MGHDK and SYGVNS. The record originates from a study of blood T cell repertoires in COVID-19. Overall study context: Samples of COVID-19 (acute and convalescent) were obtained from the United States, Italy and Spain. T cells, B-cell-depleted T cells, or PBMCs supplied cDNA or gDNA.

Sequencing was done on a sample of peripheral blood. The genes are TRBV25-1 and TRBJ1-2; no clear D gene. The TCR was taken from a man aged 60 to 69 with acute or convalescent COVID-19. CDR3 DNA: TGTGCCAGCAGTGAAACCTACATGAGGGGCTACACCTTC. It is translated as CASSETYMRGYTF.